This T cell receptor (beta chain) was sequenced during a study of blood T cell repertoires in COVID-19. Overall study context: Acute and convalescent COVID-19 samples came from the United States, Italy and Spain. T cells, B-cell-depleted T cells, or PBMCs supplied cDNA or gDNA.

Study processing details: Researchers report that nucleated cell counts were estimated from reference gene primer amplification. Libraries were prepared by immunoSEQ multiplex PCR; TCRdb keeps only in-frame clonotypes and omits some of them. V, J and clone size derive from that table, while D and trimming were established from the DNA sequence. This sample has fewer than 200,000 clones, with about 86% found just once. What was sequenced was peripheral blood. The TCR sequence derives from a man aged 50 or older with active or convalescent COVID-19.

CDR3 nucleotides: TGTGCCAGCAGCACGGGACAGCCCGGGGAGACCCAGTACTTC. Translation: CASSTGQPGETQYF. The rearrangement uses TRBV9 and TRBJ2-5; 7 bases agree with TRBD1. The CDR3 spans 14 residues. With V trimmed by 4 bases and J by 5 bases, 8 bases remained unmatched. The germline V gene encodes CDR1 SGDLS and CDR2 YYNGEE. The variable domain in full, with the rest retrieved from reference TRBV9 and TRBJ2-5, is DSGVTQTPKHLITATGQRVTLRCSPRSGDLSVYWYQQSLDQGLQFLIQYYNGEERAKGNILERFSAQQFPDLHSELNLSSLELGDSALYFCASSTGQPGETQYFGPGTRLLVL.